One and the same sample provided the 18 T cell receptor beta chains below, sequenced in a study of T cells in Graves' hyperthyroidism and ophthalmopathy. Amplified regions were TCR beta CDR3 sequences from RNA transcripts. The study used the HTBI primer set for a first-round RT-PCR of the TCR CDR3. One entry per CDR3 protein results from TCRdb running MiXCR on the multiplex PCR reads. The data contain a few hundred thousand distinct CDR3 sequences, around a sixth of them seen just once; the ten biggest clones take up 7.5% to 9%. Sequencing was done on a sample of blood. Source of these receptors: a woman younger than 35 with Graves' hyperthyroidism.

In its sample, this clonotype was seen many times. This chain uses TRBV30 with TRBJ2-3; the D is unclear. V lost 4 bases and J 6 bases, leaving 8 bases between the germline ends. This CDR3 spans 11 amino acids. Germline V gene sequence: CDR1 GTSNPN, CDR2 SVGIG (reference sequence). CDR3 in amino acids: CAWTVMDTQYF. The CDR3 DNA follows: TGTGCCTGGACCGTTATGGATACGCAGTATTTT.

This clonotype showed up many times. J is TRBJ1-5 and V is TRBV19; 10 bases fit TRBD1. V shed 7 bases and J 4 bases; nucleotides not matched to a gene: 10. The CDR3 runs 16 residues. CDR1 and CDR2 (germline): LNHDA, SQIVND (reference sequence). Here the CDR3 reads CASNALTGGRNQPQHF. The CDR3 DNA sequence: TGTGCCAGTAACGCCTTGACAGGGGGCAGGAATCAGCCCCAGCATTTT.

This clonotype was seen repeatedly, ten times or more. The chain recombines TRBV5-1 with TRBJ2-2, with unresolved D. Per the germline V gene, CDR1 is SGHRS and CDR2 is YFSETQ. CDR3 size: 15 residues. V lost 0 bases to trimming and J lost 3 bases, with 9 bases between them. CDR3 residues: CASSLDNPYTGELFF. CDR3 sequence (DNA): TGCGCCAGCAGCTTGGATAACCCTTACACCGGGGAGCTGTTTTTT.

Many counts were recorded for this clonotype. This chain connects TRBV12-5 to TRBJ2-4; D may match TRBD1 or TRBD2 (7 bases each). The CDR3 runs to 14 residues. Germline V gives CDR1 LGHNT, CDR2 FRNRAP. V shed 6 bases and J shed 7 bases, with 16 bases lying between them. CDR3 loop: CASGPQGRENIQYF. CDR3 in DNA: TGTGCTAGTGGACCACAGGGGAGGGAGAACATTCAGTACTTC. Filled out from reference TRBV12-5 and TRBJ2-4, the complete variable domain reads DARVTQTPRHKVTEMGQEVTMRCQPILGHNTVFWYRQTMMQGLELLAYFRNRAPLDDSGMPKDRFSAEMPDATLATLKIQPSEPRDSAVYFCASGPQGRENIQYFGAGTRLSVL.

This clonotype was counted ten times or more. The chain recombines TRBV12-3 or TRBV12-4 with TRBJ2-1, with a weak D call TRBD2 (5 bases). The CDR3 totals 14 residues. V lost 5 bases to trimming and J lost 7 bases, with 15 bases between them. CDR3 sequence: CASSPPGSLNEQFF. The CDR3 DNA follows: TGTGCCAGCAGTCCTCCGGGAAGCCTTAATGAGCAGTTCTTC.

In its sample, this clonotype was seen once. The chain is built from TRBV28 and TRBJ2-7, with TRBD2 matching 10 bases. The CDR3 is 14 residues long. The trim removed 6 bases at V and 2 bases at J, leaving 4 bases unmatched. Germline V CDR1 and CDR2: MDHEN, SYDVKM. DNA of the CDR3: TGTGCCAGCAGACCTAGCGGGAGTACCTACGAGCAGTACTTC. This gives the protein CASRPSGSTYEQYF.

This clonotype was recorded at least ten times. This chain links TRBV5-1 with TRBJ1-5, with 12 bases that match TRBD1. Germline CDR1 SGHRS, CDR2 YFSETQ. The CDR3 sequence is 16 residues long. The trim removed 0 bases at V and 7 bases at J, leaving 5 bases unmatched. The CDR3 region is CASSLEPGTGGQPQHF. CDR3 in DNA: TGCGCCAGCAGCTTGGAGCCCGGGACAGGGGGCCAGCCCCAGCATTTT.

This clonotype was counted many times. V gene TRBV20-1 combines with J gene TRBJ2-4, with D possibly matching TRBD1 (6 bases). This CDR3 is built from 15 residues. Germline CDR1 DFQATT, CDR2 SNEGSKA (reference sequence). Trimming removed 5 bases at V and 8 bases at J, with 22 bases between. CDR3 loop: CSAYPAGTYQYIQYF. DNA of the CDR3: TGCAGTGCTTACCCTGCCGGGACATATCAATACATTCAGTACTTC.

V and J are TRBV19 and TRBJ2-2; D not resolved. Per germline, CDR1 LNHDA and CDR2 SQIVND (reference sequence). This CDR3 is built from 16 residues. V shed 10 bases and J shed 3 bases, with 21 bases lying between them. CDR3 in amino acids: CATRMPPYSDTGELFF. The CDR3 DNA reads as TGTGCCACCCGGATGCCCCCCTATTCCGACACCGGGGAGCTGTTTTTT.

This clonotype showed up just a few times. This chain connects TRBV9 to TRBJ1-5; no reliable D call. The CDR3 consists of 17 residues. Trimming took off 0 bases at V and 0 bases at J, with 13 bases between the two ends. CDR1 and CDR2 (germline): SGDLS, YYNGEE. CDR3 region: CASSVGPGGNSNQPQHF. In nucleotides, the CDR3 is TGTGCCAGCAGCGTAGGCCCCGGAGGGAATAGCAATCAGCCCCAGCATTTT.

This clonotype was counted between two and nine times. V usage is TRBV19 and J usage is TRBJ1-1; D is unresolved. Trimming pared 4 bases from V and 4 bases from J, leaving 7 bases between. The CDR3 covers 12 residues. Germline V lookup: CDR1 LNHDA, CDR2 SQIVND (reference sequence). CDR3 region: CASSTGATEAFF. DNA for the CDR3: TGTGCCAGTAGTACCGGTGCCACTGAAGCTTTCTTT.

This clonotype has a count of ten or more. The gene calls are TRBV5-1 and TRBJ2-1; 7 nucleotides match TRBD2. CDR1 SGHRS and CDR2 YFSETQ come from the germline V gene. CDR3 length: 18 residues. V shed 4 bases and J 3 bases; nucleotides not matched to a gene: 16. CDR3 nucleotide sequence: TGCGCCAGCAGCGCACCAGCCAATGGAGCGGGGCTCTACAATGAGCAGTTCTTC. Translating gives CASSAPANGAGLYNEQFF.

This clonotype was recorded at least ten times. This rearrangement joins TRBV5-1 to TRBJ1-1; 9 nucleotides align to TRBD1. The V gene's germline CDR1 is SGHRS and CDR2 YFSETQ. With V trimmed by 5 bases and J by 4 bases, 12 bases remained unmatched. CDR3 size: 16 residues. The CDR3 region is CASSPTPGQGRTEAFF. CDR3 sequence (DNA): TGCGCCAGCAGTCCGACCCCGGGACAGGGACGCACTGAAGCTTTCTTT.

This clonotype was found many times. J is TRBJ1-5 and V is TRBV12-3 or TRBV12-4; D unresolved. This CDR3 contains 12 residues. The V and J ends lost 1 base and 7 bases respectively, with 5 bases between them. The chain's CDR3 is CASSLGSQPQHF. CDR3 in DNA: TGTGCCAGCAGTTTAGGGTCCCAGCCCCAGCATTTT.

The chain joins TRBV5-6 to TRBJ1-5; weak D call: TRBD1 (6 bases). Trimming stripped 1 base from V and 0 bases from J, with 11 bases between. CDR3 length equals 16 residues. Per the germline V gene, CDR1 is SGHDT and CDR2 is YYEEEE. The CDR3 sequence: CASSLWTADSNQPQHF. CDR3 sequence (DNA): TGTGCCAGCAGCTTGTGGACAGCTGATAGCAATCAGCCCCAGCATTTT.

Ten or more counts support this clonotype. The chain employs TRBV20-1 and TRBJ2-1; D is possibly TRBD2 (6 bases). Germline V gene sequence: CDR1 DFQATT, CDR2 SNEGSKA (reference sequence). Deletions cut 3 bases from V and 4 bases from J, with 7 bases between. The CDR3 runs 12 residues. DNA of the CDR3: TGCAGTGCTAGCGGGACTTACAATGAGCAGTTCTTC. Protein product: CSASGTYNEQFF.

The rearrangement joins TRBV19 to TRBJ1-1; the match to TRBD1 covers 8 bases. V lost 10 bases to trimming and J lost 4 bases; unmatched junction nucleotides: 2. The CDR3 contains 11 residues. Germline CDR1 LNHDA, CDR2 SQIVND (reference sequence). This chain's CDR3 is CATQGATEAFF. The CDR3 nucleotides are TGTGCCACTCAGGGGGCCACTGAAGCTTTCTTT.

This clonotype was seen ten or more times. CDR3 nucleotides: TGTGCCAGCAGCTTCCGACAGGGAGTGCGGGGCTACACCTTC. Translating gives CASSFRQGVRGYTF. The chain has TRBV7-2 and TRBJ1-2, with 7 bases identical to TRBD1. V lost 3 bases and J lost 8; bases outside the gene matches: 9. The CDR3 is made up of 14 amino acids. The germline CDR1 and CDR2 sequences are SGHTA and FQGNSA. Full variable domain (remainder filled in from reference TRBV7-2 and TRBJ1-2): GAGVSQSPSNKVTEKGKDVELRCDPISGHTALYWYRQSLGQGLEFLIYFQGNSAPDKSGLPSDRFSAERTGGSVSTLTIQRTQQEDSAVYLCASSFRQGVRGYTFGSGTRLTVV.